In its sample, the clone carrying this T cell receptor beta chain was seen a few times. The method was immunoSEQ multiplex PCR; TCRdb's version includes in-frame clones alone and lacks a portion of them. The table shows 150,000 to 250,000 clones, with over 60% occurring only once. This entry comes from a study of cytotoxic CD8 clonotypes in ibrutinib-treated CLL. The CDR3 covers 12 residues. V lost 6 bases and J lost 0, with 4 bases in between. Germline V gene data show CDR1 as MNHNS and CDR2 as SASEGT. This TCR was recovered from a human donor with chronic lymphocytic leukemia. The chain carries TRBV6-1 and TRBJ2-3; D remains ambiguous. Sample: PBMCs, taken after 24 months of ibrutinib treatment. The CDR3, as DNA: TGTGCCAGCAGCGCAAGCACAGATACGCAGTATTTT. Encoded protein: CASSASTDTQYF.